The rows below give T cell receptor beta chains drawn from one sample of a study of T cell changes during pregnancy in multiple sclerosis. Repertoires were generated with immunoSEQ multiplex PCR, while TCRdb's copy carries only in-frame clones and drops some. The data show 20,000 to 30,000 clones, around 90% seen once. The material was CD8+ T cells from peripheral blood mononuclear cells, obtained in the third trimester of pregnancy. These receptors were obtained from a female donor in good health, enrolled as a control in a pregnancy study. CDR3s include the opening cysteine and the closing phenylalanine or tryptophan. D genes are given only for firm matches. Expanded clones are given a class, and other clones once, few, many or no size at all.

cdr3_nt: TGTGCCAGCAGTGAAAATGACCGCGGCGGGTCACCCCTCCACTTT
cdr3_aa: CASSENDRGGSPLHF
v_call: TRBV6-4
d_call: NA
clone_size: NA
j_call: TRBJ1-6

cdr3_nt: TGTGCCAGCAGCCAAGACCCCCCGTCGAGCGGCCCCTACAATGAGCAGTTCTTC
cdr3_aa: CASSQDPPSSGPYNEQFF
v_call: TRBV4-2
d_call: NA
clone_size: NA
j_call: TRBJ2-1

cdr3_nt: TGTGCCAGCAGCTGGGGGACACTCTCCTACGAGCAGTACTTC
cdr3_aa: CASSWGTLSYEQYF
v_call: TRBV5-6
d_call: NA
clone_size: once
j_call: TRBJ2-7

cdr3_nt: TGCGCCAGCAGCTTGCGGCAGGGTAGGGACACTGAAGCTTTCTTT
cdr3_aa: CASSLRQGRDTEAFF
v_call: TRBV5-1
d_call: NA
clone_size: NA
j_call: TRBJ1-1

cdr3_nt: TGTGCCAGCAGCCAAGATGGGACTAGCGGGGCCCACGAGCAGTACTTC
cdr3_aa: CASSQDGTSGAHEQYF
v_call: TRBV4-2
d_call: TRBD2
clone_size: medium-sized
j_call: TRBJ2-7

cdr3_nt: TGCGCCAGCAGCTTGGCTAGCGGGCGTTACTACGAGCAGTACTTC
cdr3_aa: CASSLASGRYYEQYF
v_call: TRBV5-1
d_call: TRBD2
clone_size: NA
j_call: TRBJ2-7

cdr3_nt: TGTGCCAGCAGTTGGGACAGGGGGACCTACGAGCAGTACTTC
cdr3_aa: CASSWDRGTYEQYF
v_call: TRBV6-1
d_call: TRBD1
clone_size: NA
j_call: TRBJ2-7

cdr3_nt: TGTGCCTGGAAGTTTAGGTACAGTTACAATGAGCAGTTCTTC
cdr3_aa: CAWKFRYSYNEQFF
v_call: TRBV30
d_call: NA
clone_size: once
j_call: TRBJ2-1

cdr3_nt: TGTGCCAGCAGCCACCGACAGGGGAAGACCGGGGAGCTGTTTTTT
cdr3_aa: CASSHRQGKTGELFF
v_call: TRBV7-9
d_call: TRBD1
clone_size: NA
j_call: TRBJ2-2

cdr3_nt: TGTGCCAGTAGTATACAAAGCGGGGAAAACAATGAGCAGTTCTTC
cdr3_aa: CASSIQSGENNEQFF
v_call: TRBV19
d_call: TRBD2
clone_size: NA
j_call: TRBJ2-1

cdr3_nt: TGCGCCAGCAGCTCACCGGGACAGGGACAGAGCTCCTATAATTCACCCCTCCACTTT
cdr3_aa: CASSSPGQGQSSYNSPLHF
v_call: TRBV5-1
d_call: TRBD1
clone_size: NA
j_call: TRBJ1-6

cdr3_nt: TGCAGCGTTGGGGGGCTCTCTGGCAATGAGCAGTTCTTC
cdr3_aa: CSVGGLSGNEQFF
v_call: TRBV29-1
d_call: NA
clone_size: NA
j_call: TRBJ2-1

cdr3_nt: TGTGCCAGCAGCTCTAGCGAAACTACCTACAATGAGCAGTTCTTC
cdr3_aa: CASSSSETTYNEQFF
v_call: TRBV7-9
d_call: NA
clone_size: NA
j_call: TRBJ2-1

cdr3_nt: TGTGCCAGCCATTCCAGGGGGATCGGCACAGATACGCAGTATTTT
cdr3_aa: CASHSRGIGTDTQYF
v_call: TRBV6-1
d_call: TRBD1
clone_size: NA
j_call: TRBJ2-3

cdr3_nt: TGTGCCAGCAGTGACCGGACAGGGCCAGAGACCCAGTACTTC
cdr3_aa: CASSDRTGPETQYF
v_call: TRBV2
d_call: TRBD1
clone_size: NA
j_call: TRBJ2-5

cdr3_nt: TGTGCCAGCAGTGAGCCGGGACAGGGGGGCGGGAGGGCCCCAGATACGCAGTATTTT
cdr3_aa: CASSEPGQGGGRAPDTQYF
v_call: TRBV2
d_call: TRBD1
clone_size: once
j_call: TRBJ2-3

cdr3_nt: TGTGCCAGCAGTTTTACCCACGGGGGGTTCAACGAGCAGTACTTC
cdr3_aa: CASSFTHGGFNEQYF
v_call: TRBV6-6
d_call: TRBD2
clone_size: NA
j_call: TRBJ2-7

cdr3_nt: TGTGCCAGCAGCTCAAGCGCGCCCAACCCCTACGAGCAGTACTTC
cdr3_aa: CASSSSAPNPYEQYF
v_call: TRBV27
d_call: NA
clone_size: NA
j_call: TRBJ2-7

cdr3_nt: TGTGCCAGCAGCTCTCCGGGACTAGACTACGAGCAGTACTTC
cdr3_aa: CASSSPGLDYEQYF
v_call: TRBV7-6
d_call: TRBD2
clone_size: NA
j_call: TRBJ2-7

cdr3_nt: TGTGCCAGCAGGAGACTAGCGGGAGTAAATTATGAGCAGTTCTTC
cdr3_aa: CASRRLAGVNYEQFF
v_call: TRBV6-5
d_call: TRBD2
clone_size: NA
j_call: TRBJ2-1

cdr3_nt: TGTGCCAGCAGTTCCCGGTCGCCTAGCGGGAGAAGGAATGAGCAGTTCTTC
cdr3_aa: CASSSRSPSGRRNEQFF
v_call: TRBV27
d_call: TRBD2
clone_size: NA
j_call: TRBJ2-1

cdr3_nt: TGCAGCGTTGAAGGGACAGGCCCCATCGTTAGTTTC
cdr3_aa: CSVEGTGPIVSF
v_call: TRBV29-1
d_call: TRBD1
clone_size: NA
j_call: TRBJ1-2

cdr3_nt: TGTGCCAGCAGCTCTTCCGACACTGAAGCTTTCTTT
cdr3_aa: CASSSSDTEAFF
v_call: TRBV13
d_call: NA
clone_size: NA
j_call: TRBJ1-1

cdr3_nt: TGTGCCAGCAGTGGTGGGGTAGGGGATAGCAATCAGCCCCAGCATTTT
cdr3_aa: CASSGGVGDSNQPQHF
v_call: TRBV6-1
d_call: NA
clone_size: few
j_call: TRBJ1-5